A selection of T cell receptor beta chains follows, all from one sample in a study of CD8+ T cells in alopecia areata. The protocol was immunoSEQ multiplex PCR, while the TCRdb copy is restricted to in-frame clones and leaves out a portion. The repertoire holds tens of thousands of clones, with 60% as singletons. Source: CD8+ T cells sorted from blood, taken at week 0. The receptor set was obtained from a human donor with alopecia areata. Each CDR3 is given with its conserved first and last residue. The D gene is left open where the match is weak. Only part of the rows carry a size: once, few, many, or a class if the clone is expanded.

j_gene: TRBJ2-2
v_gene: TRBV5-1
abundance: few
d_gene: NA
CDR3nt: TGCGCCAGCAGACCTACTGGCTCGAACACCGGGGAGCTGTTTTTT
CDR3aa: CASRPTGSNTGELFF

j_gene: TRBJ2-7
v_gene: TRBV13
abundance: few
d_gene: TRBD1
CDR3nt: TGTGCCAGCAGCCCTCTGTGGGGGACAGACGACAACGAGCAGTACTTC
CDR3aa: CASSPLWGTDDNEQYF

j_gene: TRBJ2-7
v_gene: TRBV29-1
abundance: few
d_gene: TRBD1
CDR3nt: TGCAGCGCCTTACGGCAGGGGGACCACGAGCAGTACTTC
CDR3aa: CSALRQGDHEQYF

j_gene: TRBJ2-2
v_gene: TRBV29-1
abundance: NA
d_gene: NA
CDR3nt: TGCAGCGTTGTAGACGGTTTAACCGGGGAGCTGTTTTTT
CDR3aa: CSVVDGLTGELFF

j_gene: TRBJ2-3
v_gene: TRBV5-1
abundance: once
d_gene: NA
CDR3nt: TGCGCCAGCAGCTTGGCCGTAGCGGTAAGGACAGATACGCAGTATTTT
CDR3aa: CASSLAVAVRTDTQYF

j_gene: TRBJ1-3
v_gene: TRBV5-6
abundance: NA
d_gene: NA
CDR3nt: TGTGCCAGCAGCTTGGGAGCGGACCGGCAAAACACCATATATTTT
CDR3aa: CASSLGADRQNTIYF

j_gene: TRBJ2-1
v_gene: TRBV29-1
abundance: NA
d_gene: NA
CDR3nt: TGCAGCGTCAGAGGGGGGGTCAATGAGCAGTTCTTC
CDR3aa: CSVRGGVNEQFF

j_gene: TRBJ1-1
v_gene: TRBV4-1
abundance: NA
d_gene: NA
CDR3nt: TGCGCCAGCAGCACCAGACAGCTTTTGAACACTGAAGCTTTCTTT
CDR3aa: CASSTRQLLNTEAFF

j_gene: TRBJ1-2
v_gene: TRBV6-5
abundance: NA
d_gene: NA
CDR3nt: TGTGCCAGCAGTTATTCACAGTACTATGGCTACACCTTC
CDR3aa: CASSYSQYYGYTF

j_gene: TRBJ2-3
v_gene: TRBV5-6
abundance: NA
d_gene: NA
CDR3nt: TGTGCCAGCAGCTTTATGCGGACATTCAGCACAGATACGCAGTATTTT
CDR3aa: CASSFMRTFSTDTQYF

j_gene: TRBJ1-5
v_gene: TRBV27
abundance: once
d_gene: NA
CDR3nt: TGTGCCAGCAGTTTATTGGGAAGTAGCAATCAGCCCCAGCATTTT
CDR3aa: CASSLLGSSNQPQHF

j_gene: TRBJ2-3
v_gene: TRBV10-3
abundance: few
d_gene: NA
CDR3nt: TGTGCCATCAAGGAGGGGGGGGGCACAGATACGCAGTATTTT
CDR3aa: CAIKEGGGTDTQYF

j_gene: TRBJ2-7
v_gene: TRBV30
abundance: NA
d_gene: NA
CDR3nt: TGTGCCTGGAGTGGGTCCTACGAGCAGTACTTC
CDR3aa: CAWSGSYEQYF

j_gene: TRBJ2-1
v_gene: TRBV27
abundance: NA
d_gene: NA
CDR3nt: TGTGCCAGCAGTTTAGGGGAGGGGGCTGAGCAGTTCTTC
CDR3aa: CASSLGEGAEQFF

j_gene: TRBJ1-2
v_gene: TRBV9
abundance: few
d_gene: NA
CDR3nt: TGTGCCAGCAGCGCTGTACAAGGACCTAACTATGGCTACACCTTC
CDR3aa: CASSAVQGPNYGYTF

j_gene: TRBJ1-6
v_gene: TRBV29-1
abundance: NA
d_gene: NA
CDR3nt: TGCAGCGTTGAATACAGTACCTATAATTCACCCCTCCACTTT
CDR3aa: CSVEYSTYNSPLHF

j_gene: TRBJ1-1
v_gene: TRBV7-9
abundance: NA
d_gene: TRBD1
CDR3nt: TGTGCCAGCAGCGGACGACCGGGACAGGGGTTCGCTTTCTTT
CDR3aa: CASSGRPGQGFAFF

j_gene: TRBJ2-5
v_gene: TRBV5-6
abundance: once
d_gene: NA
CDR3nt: TGTGCCAGCAGCTCGCCGTCCGAGGGATTGGAGACCCAGTACTTC
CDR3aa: CASSSPSEGLETQYF

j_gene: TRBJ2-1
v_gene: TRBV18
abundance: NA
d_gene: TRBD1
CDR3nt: TGTGCCAGCTCACCACCCGGGACAGGGTCCTACAATGAGCAGTTCTTC
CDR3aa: CASSPPGTGSYNEQFF

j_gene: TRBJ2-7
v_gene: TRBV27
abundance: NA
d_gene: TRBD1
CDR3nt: TGTGCCAGCAGTTTACTGAGAGTCCCTGGACAGGTCTACGAGCAGTACTTC
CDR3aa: CASSLLRVPGQVYEQYF

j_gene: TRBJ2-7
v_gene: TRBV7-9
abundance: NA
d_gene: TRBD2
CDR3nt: TGTGCCAGCAGCTCGCCGCACGGACTAGCGGGAGCCTACGAGCAGTACTTC
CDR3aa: CASSSPHGLAGAYEQYF

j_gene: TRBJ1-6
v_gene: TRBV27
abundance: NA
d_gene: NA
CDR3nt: TGTGCCAGCAGGTCCATCTCTTTAGGTTCACCCCTCCACTTT
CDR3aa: CASRSISLGSPLHF

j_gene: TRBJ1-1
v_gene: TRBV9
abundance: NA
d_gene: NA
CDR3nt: TGTGCCAGCAGCGTAGAACACCAGGCGGCTGAAGCTTTCTTT
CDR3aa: CASSVEHQAAEAFF

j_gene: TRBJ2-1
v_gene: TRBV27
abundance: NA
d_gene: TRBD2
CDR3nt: TGTGCCAGCAGTTCCGGGACTAGCAGATACAATGAGCAGTTCTTC
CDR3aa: CASSSGTSRYNEQFF

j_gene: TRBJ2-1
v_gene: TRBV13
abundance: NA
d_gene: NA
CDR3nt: TGTGCCAGCAGCTTAGGAGGTTCCTACAATGAGCAGTTCTTC
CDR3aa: CASSLGGSYNEQFF